Listed here are 9 T cell receptor beta chains from one sample, sequenced in a study of naive and memory T cell subsets. Amplification of ligated cDNA took four PCR rounds with SP2 and nested alpha and beta constant primers. TCRdb reprocessed the UMI-ligation and nested PCR reads with MiXCR, giving one entry per CDR3 protein. The sample has more than 13,000 distinct CDR3 sequences, roughly 5% seen once. Treatment indicated: skin biopsy from PPD injection site in Mantoux-positive individual. An oligonucleotide containing a UMI was ligated to the 3' end of TCR cDNA. This sample comprised skin, obtained from a tuberculin skin test site. The receptors stem from an adult in good health.

J is TRBJ1-2 and V is TRBV6-2 or TRBV6-3; tentatively, D is TRBD1 (5 bases). The germline CDR1 and CDR2 sequences are MNHEY and SVGEGT. Trimming stripped 6 bases from V and 4 bases from J, with 12 bases between. The CDR3 is made up of 13 amino acids. The CDR3: CASRIDSLYGYTF. The CDR3 nucleotides read TGTGCCAGCAGGATCGACAGCCTCTATGGCTACACCTTC.

The chain employs TRBV28 and TRBJ1-1; D is undetermined. The CDR3 is made up of 12 amino acids. The germline V gene has CDR1 MDHEN and CDR2 SYDVKM. V was clipped by 5 bases and J by 3 bases, with 7 bases between them. CDR3 protein: CASSLVYTEAFF. CDR3 DNA sequence: TGTGCCAGCAGTCTAGTATACACTGAAGCTTTCTTT.

By sample share, this clonotype is medium-sized. The chain uses TRBV20-1 and TRBJ2-1; 8 nucleotides line up with TRBD2. The CDR3 has 17 residues. V was clipped by 4 bases and J by 3 bases; unmatched bases: 14. Germline CDR1 reads DFQATT; CDR2 reads SNEGSKA (reference sequence). This CDR3 reads CSATLTREGGFYNEQFF. Here the CDR3 DNA reads TGCAGTGCTACACTTACACGGGAGGGGGGATTCTACAATGAGCAGTTCTTC.

This clonotype was detected a few times. J is TRBJ1-4 and V is TRBV4-3; 7 bases are a match to TRBD1. Germline CDR1 is LGHNA and CDR2 is YSLEER. The CDR3 contains 15 residues. The junction had 4 bases not matched to a gene; V was cut back by 3 bases and J by 3 bases. The CDR3 sequence is CASSHQQGSNEKLFF. The CDR3 coding sequence is TGCGCCAGCAGCCACCAACAGGGGTCTAATGAAAAACTGTTTTTT.

Ten or more counts support this clonotype. This rearrangement joins TRBV7-2 to TRBJ1-4; D uncertain. The CDR3 sequence is 13 residues long. The V gene lost 5 bases and the J gene lost 8 bases, with 12 bases spanning the gap. Germline CDR1 reads SGHTA; CDR2 reads FQGNSA. Written as DNA, the CDR3 is TGTGCCAGCAGCCTCTCGCCGAGAGAAAAACTGTTTTTT. Translated: CASSLSPREKLFF.

This clonotype has only a few counts. The rearrangement joins TRBV4-1 to TRBJ1-5; D gene uncertain. This CDR3 has 18 amino acids. Germline assignment: CDR1 MGHRA and CDR2 YSYEKL. Trimming removed 0 bases at V and 4 bases at J, with 19 bases between. In DNA form, the CDR3 reads TGCGCCAGCAGCCAAGAGAAATATGTGGCCTACTGTAATCAGCCCCAGCATTTT. It encodes CASSQEKYVAYCNQPQHF.

The sample holds many counts of this clonotype. The genes are TRBV10-3 and TRBJ2-1; TRBD2 agrees at 9 bases. In germline, CDR1 is ENHRY, CDR2 SYGVKD. This CDR3 comprises 18 residues. The trim removed 3 bases at V and 7 bases at J, leaving 16 bases unmatched. CDR3 nucleotides: TGTGCCATCAGTGAATTCCAACCACTAGCGGGTTCGGGTAATGAGCAGTTCTTC. Amino acids: CAISEFQPLAGSGNEQFF.

This clonotype was found a few times. The chain has TRBV30 and TRBJ2-7, with no clear D. The CDR3 sequence is 13 residues long. Germline V gene data show CDR1 as GTSNPN and CDR2 as SVGIG (reference sequence). V was trimmed by 1 base and J by 3 bases, leaving 10 bases between them. The CDR3 loop reads CAWSAGCNYEQYF. In DNA, the CDR3 is TGTGCCTGGAGTGCTGGGTGTAACTACGAGCAGTACTTC.

This clonotype is medium-sized by share. This chain uses TRBV28 with TRBJ2-7; 9 bases agree with TRBD1. Unmatched junction bases numbered 7, after V lost 5 bases and J lost 2 bases. Germline V lookup: CDR1 MDHEN, CDR2 SYDVKM. The CDR3 sequence is 15 residues long. The CDR3 loop reads CASSGPGTGPYEQYF. The CDR3 DNA is TGTGCCAGCAGTGGACCCGGGACAGGGCCCTACGAGCAGTACTTC.